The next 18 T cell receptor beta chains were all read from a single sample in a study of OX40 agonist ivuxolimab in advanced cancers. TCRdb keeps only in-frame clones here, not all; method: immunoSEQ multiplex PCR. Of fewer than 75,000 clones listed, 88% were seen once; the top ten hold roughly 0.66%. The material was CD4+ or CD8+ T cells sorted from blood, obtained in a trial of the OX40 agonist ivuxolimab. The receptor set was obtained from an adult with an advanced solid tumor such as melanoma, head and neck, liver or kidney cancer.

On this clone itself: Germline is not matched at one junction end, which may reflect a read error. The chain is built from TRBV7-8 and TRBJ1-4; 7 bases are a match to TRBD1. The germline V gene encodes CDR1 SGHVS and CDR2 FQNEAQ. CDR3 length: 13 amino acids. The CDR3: CASSLAGQVELFF. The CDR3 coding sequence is TGTGCCAGCAGCCTAGCAGGACAGGTCGAACTGTTTTTT.

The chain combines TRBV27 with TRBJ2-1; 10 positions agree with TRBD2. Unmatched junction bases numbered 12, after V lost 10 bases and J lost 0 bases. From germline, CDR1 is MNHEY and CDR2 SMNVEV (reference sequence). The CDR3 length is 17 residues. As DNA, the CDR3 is TGTGCCACGAAAGGACTAGCGGAGGCCGCCTCCTACAATGAGCAGTTCTTC. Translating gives CATKGLAEAASYNEQFF.

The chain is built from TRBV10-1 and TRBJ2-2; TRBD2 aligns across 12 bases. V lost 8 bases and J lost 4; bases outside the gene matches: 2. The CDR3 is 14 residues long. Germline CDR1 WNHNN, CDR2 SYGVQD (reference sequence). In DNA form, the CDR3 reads TGCGCCAGCTCGGGACTAGCGGGCACCGGGGAGCTGTTTTTT. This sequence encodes CASSGLAGTGELFF.

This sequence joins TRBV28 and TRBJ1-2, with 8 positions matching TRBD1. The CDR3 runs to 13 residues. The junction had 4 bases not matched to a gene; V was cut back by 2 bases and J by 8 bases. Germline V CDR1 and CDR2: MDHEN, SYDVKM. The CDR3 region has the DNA TGTGCCAGCAGTTTACAGGGGGCAGGGGGCTACACCTTC. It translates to CASSLQGAGGYTF.

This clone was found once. In DNA, the CDR3 is TGTGCCAGCAGTGAAGTGTTTCCGGGGGCGGGCACAGATACGCAGTATTTT. It codes for CASSEVFPGAGTDTQYF. The rearrangement joins TRBV2 to TRBJ2-3; either TRBD1 or TRBD2 may fit D (6 bases each). The CDR3 has 17 residues. CDR1 is SNHLY and CDR2 is FYNNEI in the germline V gene. The V and J ends lost 1 base and 1 base respectively, with 15 bases between them.

In DNA form, the CDR3 reads TGTGCCAGCAGCTTAGGGGCCCTGCCAACTAATGAAAAACTGTTTTTT. Encoded protein: CASSLGALPTNEKLFF. The chain carries TRBV7-9 and TRBJ1-4; no reliable D call. The CDR3 loop spans 16 amino acids. CDR1 and CDR2 from the germline V gene are SEHNR and FQNEAQ (reference sequence). V lost 1 base, J lost 0 bases, and 9 bases lay in between.

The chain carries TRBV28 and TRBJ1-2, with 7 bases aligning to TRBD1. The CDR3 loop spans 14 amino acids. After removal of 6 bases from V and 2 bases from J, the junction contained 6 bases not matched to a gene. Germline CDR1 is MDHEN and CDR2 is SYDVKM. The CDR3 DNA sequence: TGTGCCAGCAGACCGACAGGGAGCAACTATGGCTACACCTTC. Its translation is CASRPTGSNYGYTF.

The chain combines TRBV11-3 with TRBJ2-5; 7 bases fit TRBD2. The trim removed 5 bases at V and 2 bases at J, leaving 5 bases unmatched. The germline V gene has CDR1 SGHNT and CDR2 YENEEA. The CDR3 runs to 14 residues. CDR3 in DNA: TGTGCCAGCAGCGCGGGGGACGGGCAAGAGACCCAGTACTTC. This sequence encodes CASSAGDGQETQYF.

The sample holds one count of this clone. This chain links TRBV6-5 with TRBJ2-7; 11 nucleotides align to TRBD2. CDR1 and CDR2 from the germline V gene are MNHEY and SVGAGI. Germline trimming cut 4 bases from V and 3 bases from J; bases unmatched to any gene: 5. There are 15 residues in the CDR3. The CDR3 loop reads CASSSTTSGNYEQYF. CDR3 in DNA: TGTGCCAGCAGTTCCACGACTAGCGGGAACTACGAGCAGTACTTC.

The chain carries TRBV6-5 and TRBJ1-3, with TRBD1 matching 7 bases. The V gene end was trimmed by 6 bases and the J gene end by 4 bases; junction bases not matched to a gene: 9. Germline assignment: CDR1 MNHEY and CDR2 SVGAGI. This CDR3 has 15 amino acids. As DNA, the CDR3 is TGTGCCAGCAGAAGGGACCCAGGGGGAGGAAACACCATATATTTT. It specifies CASRRDPGGGNTIYF.

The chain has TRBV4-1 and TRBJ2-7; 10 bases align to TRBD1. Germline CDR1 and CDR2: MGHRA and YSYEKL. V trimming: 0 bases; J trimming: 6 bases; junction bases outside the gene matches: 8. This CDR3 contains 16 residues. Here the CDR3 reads CASSQDSAGTGVEQYF. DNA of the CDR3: TGCGCCAGCAGCCAAGATTCGGCCGGGACAGGGGTCGAGCAGTACTTC.

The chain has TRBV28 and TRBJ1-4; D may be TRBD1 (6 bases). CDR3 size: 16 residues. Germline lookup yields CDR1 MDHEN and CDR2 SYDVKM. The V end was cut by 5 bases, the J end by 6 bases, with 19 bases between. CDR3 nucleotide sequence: TGTGCCAGCAGTCGGCAGGGGCCCCAACTTCATGAAAAACTGTTTTTT. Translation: CASSRQGPQLHEKLFF. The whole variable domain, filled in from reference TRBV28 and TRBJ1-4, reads DVKVTQSSRYLVKRTGEKVFLECVQDMDHENMFWYRQDPGLGLRLIYFSYDVKMKEKGDIPEGYSVSREKKERFSLILESASTNQTSMYLCASSRQGPQLHEKLFFGSGTQLSVL.

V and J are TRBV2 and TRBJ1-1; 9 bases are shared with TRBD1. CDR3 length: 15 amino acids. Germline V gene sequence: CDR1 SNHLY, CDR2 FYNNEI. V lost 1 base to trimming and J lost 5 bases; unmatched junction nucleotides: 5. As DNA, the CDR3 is TGTGCCAGCAGTGAAGAACAGGGGGCCTGGACTGAAGCTTTCTTT. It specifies CASSEEQGAWTEAFF.

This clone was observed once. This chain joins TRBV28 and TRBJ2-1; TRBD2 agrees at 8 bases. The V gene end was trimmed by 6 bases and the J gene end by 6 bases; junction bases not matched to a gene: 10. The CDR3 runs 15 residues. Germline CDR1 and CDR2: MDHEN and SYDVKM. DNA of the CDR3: TGTGCCAGCAGGAGGGGACTAGAAGTCCGCAATGAGCAGTTCTTC. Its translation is CASRRGLEVRNEQFF.

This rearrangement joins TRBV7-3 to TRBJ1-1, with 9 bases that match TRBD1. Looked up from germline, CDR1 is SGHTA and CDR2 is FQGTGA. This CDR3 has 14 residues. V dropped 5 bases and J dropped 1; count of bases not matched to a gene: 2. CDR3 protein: CASSETGGNTEAFF. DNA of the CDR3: TGTGCCAGCAGCGAGACAGGGGGGAACACTGAAGCTTTCTTT.

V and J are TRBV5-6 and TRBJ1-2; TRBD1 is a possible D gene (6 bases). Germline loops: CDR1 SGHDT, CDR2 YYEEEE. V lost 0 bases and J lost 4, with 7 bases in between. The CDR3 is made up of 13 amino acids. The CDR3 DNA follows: TGTGCCAGCAGCTTGGGCAGGGGCTATGGCTACACCTTC. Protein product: CASSLGRGYGYTF.

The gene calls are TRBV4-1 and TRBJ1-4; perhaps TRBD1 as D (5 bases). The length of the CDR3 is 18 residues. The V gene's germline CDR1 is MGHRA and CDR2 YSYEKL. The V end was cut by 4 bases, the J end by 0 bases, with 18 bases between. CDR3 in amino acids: CASSLSGGAGSTNEKLFF. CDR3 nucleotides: TGCGCCAGCAGCCTATCGGGCGGGGCAGGCTCAACTAATGAAAAACTGTTTTTT.

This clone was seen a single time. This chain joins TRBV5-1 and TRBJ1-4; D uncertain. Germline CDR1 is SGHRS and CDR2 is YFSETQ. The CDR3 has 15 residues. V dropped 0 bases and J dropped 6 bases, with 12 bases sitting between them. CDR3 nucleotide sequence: TGCGCCAGCAGCTTGGCCAGTACAGTGGATGAAAAACTGTTTTTT. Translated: CASSLASTVDEKLFF.